These 2 T cell receptor beta chains originate from one sample sequenced in a study of cytomegalovirus exposure and HLA in healthy donors. PCR amplification relied on 60 Vbeta primers (plus 13 Jbeta primers). Method: immunoSEQ multiplex PCR; TCRdb's copy keeps in-frame clones and lacks some. The sample has 150,000 to 200,000 clones, roughly 75% seen once; the top ten hold 1.5% to 2%. Source material: PBMCs. The receptors originated from a woman aged 25-40 years in good health and CMV-seronegative.

The J gene is TRBJ2-7, the V gene TRBV11-2; no clear D gene. Germline V gene sequence: CDR1 SGHAT, CDR2 FQNNGV. V lost 2 bases, J lost 5 bases, and 4 bases lay in between. The CDR3 is 11 residues long. The chain's CDR3 is CASSLINEQYF. The CDR3 DNA sequence: TGTGCCAGCAGCTTAATAAACGAGCAGTACTTC.

The chain recombines TRBV5-8 with TRBJ2-3; TRBD2 matches at 7 bases. The CDR3 consists of 14 residues. Germline V lookup: CDR1 SGHTS, CDR2 YDEGEE. The V gene end was trimmed by 0 bases and the J gene end by 2 bases; junction bases not matched to a gene: 0. CDR3 residues: CASSLGLATDTQYF. The CDR3, as DNA: TGTGCCAGCAGCTTGGGACTAGCCACAGATACGCAGTATTTT. Complete variable domain (other parts from reference TRBV5-8 and TRBJ2-3): EAGVTQSPTHLIKTRGQQATLRCSPISGHTSVYWYQQALGLGLQFLLWYDEGEERNRGNFPPRFSGRQFPNYSSELNVNALELEDSALYLCASSLGLATDTQYFGPGTRLTVL.